This T cell receptor (beta chain) comes out of a study of CD8 T cells in ankylosing spondylitis. Study findings and constraints: Reactive arthritis synovial fluid and blood previously showed some of these motif variants. Clones linked to the disease showed a CD8+ phenotype. They occurred at relatively low frequencies in peripheral blood. A motif of fewer than ten highly homologous TCR beta variants was seen as apparently characteristic of ankylosing spondylitis blood. Significant enrichment of disease-linked clones was reportedly seen in matched ankylosing spondylitis synovial fluid.

V dropped 0 bases and J dropped 0 bases, with 8 bases sitting between them. Germline V gene lookup returns CDR1 LGHNA and CDR2 YNFKEQ. CDR3 size: 16 residues. Quantitative 5'-RACE was performed with molecular barcodes, and it yielded the TCR beta libraries. A single record per CDR3 protein comes from TCRdb applying MiXCR to the 5' RACE reads. The table records around 390,000 distinct CDR3 sequences, 20% to 25% of them present only once. About this clonotype: The antigen is undetermined.

Sequencing was carried out using blood, either unsorted or a sorted T cell fraction (not recorded which). The TCR comes from a male donor with ankylosing spondylitis. The chain combines TRBV4-2 with TRBJ2-2, with a tentative D call TRBD1 (5 bases). This CDR3 reads CASSQEVGANTGELFF. CDR3 in DNA: TGTGCCAGCAGCCAAGAGGTAGGGGCGAACACCGGGGAGCTGTTTTTT.